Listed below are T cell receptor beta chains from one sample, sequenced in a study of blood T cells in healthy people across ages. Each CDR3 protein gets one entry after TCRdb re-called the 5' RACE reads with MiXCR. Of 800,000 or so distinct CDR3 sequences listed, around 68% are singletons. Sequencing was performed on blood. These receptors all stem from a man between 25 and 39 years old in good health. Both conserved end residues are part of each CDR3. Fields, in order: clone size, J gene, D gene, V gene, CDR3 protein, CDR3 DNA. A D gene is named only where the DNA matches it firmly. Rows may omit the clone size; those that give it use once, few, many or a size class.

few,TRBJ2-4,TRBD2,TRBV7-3,CASSLMGLAEYF,TGTGCCAGCAGCTTAATGGGGCTAGCGGAGTACTTC
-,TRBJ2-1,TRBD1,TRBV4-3,CASSQAEGTGIMYEQFF,TGCGCCAGCAGCCAAGCTGAGGGGACAGGGATTATGTATGAGCAGTTCTTC
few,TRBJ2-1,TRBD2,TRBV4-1,CASSYAGTKGREQFF,TGCGCCAGCAGCTATGCCGGGACTAAGGGCCGTGAGCAGTTCTTC
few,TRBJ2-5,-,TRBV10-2,CASSESRETQYF,TGCGCCAGCAGTGAGTCGAGGGAGACCCAGTACTTC
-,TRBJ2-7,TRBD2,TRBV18,CASSPKASGYNEQYF,TGTGCCAGCTCACCGAAGGCTAGCGGGTATAACGAGCAGTACTTC
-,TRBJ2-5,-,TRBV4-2,CASSPEQVVGWETQYF,TGTGCCAGCAGCCCTGAGCAGGTAGTGGGTTGGGAGACCCAGTACTTC
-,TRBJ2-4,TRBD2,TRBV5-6,CASSLALGRGDRGGIQYF,TGTGCCAGCAGCCTCGCTTTGGGTCGGGGGGACCGAGGAGGCATTCAGTACTTC
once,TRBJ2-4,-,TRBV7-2,CASSTRTDFLAKNIQYF,TGTGCCAGCAGCACCAGGACAGATTTTCTAGCCAAAAACATTCAGTACTTC
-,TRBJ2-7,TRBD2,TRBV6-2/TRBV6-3,CASSYSSGREYDYEQYF,TGTGCCAGCAGTTATTCGTCCGGGCGGGAGTATGACTACGAGCAGTACTTC
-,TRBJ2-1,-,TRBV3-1,CASSQDRLRNEQFF,TGTGCCAGCAGCCAAGATCGCTTGCGTAATGAGCAGTTCTTC
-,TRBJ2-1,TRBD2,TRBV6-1,CASRRLAGAISYNEQFF,TGTGCCAGCAGGAGACTAGCGGGGGCGATTTCCTACAATGAGCAGTTCTTC
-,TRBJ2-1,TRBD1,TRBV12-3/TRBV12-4,CASSPVTGIGNEQFF,TGTGCCAGCAGTCCCGTGACAGGGATAGGCAATGAGCAGTTCTTC
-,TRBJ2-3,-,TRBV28,CASSRPRDNTDTQYF,TGTGCCAGCAGTAGGCCCCGGGACAACACAGATACGCAGTATTTT
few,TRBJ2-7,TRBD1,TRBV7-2,CASSSAGGSGAYEQYF,TGTGCCAGCAGCTCCGCAGGGGGATCTGGGGCCTACGAGCAGTACTTC
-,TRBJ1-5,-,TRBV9,CASSVGIQVNQPQHF,TGTGCCAGCAGCGTAGGGATACAGGTCAATCAGCCCCAGCATTTT
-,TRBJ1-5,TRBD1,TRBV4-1,CASSQAPNRGQPQHF,TGCGCCAGCAGCCAGGCCCCGAACAGGGGTCAGCCCCAGCATTTT
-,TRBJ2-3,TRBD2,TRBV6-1,CASSATSGGLPDTQYF,TGTGCCAGCAGTGCTACTAGCGGGGGCCTCCCCGATACGCAGTATTTT
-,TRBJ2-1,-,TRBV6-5,CASSELDEQFF,TGTGCCAGCAGTGAGCTAGATGAGCAGTTCTTC
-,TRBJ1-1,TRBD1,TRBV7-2,CASSLLGQVAEAFF,TGTGCCAGCAGCTTACTCGGACAGGTCGCTGAAGCTTTCTTT
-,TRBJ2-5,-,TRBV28,CASSLTDSGETQYF,TGTGCCAGCAGTTTGACGGACAGTGGAGAGACCCAGTACTTC
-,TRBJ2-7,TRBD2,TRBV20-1,CSKAGALSYEQYF,TGCAGTAAAGCGGGGGCCCTTTCCTACGAGCAGTACTTC
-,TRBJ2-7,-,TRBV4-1,CASSQEWGRAEQYF,TGCGCCAGCAGCCAAGAATGGGGCCGTGCCGAGCAGTACTTC
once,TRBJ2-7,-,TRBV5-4,CASSFAEGAYEQYF,TGTGCCAGCAGCTTTGCCGAGGGGGCCTACGAGCAGTACTTC
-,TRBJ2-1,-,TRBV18,CASSPQGRSQETQFF,TGTGCCAGCTCACCACAGGGACGGAGCCAGGAGACCCAGTTCTTC
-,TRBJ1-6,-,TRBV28,CASSLDGQSYNSPLHF,TGTGCCAGCAGTTTAGATGGACAGTCTTATAATTCACCCCTCCACTTT
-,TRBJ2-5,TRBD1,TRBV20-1,CSARIFTGEGKTQYF,TGCAGTGCTAGAATATTCACAGGGGAAGGAAAGACCCAGTACTTC
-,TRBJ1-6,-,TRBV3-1,CASSQDGYSSYNSPLHF,TGTGCCAGCAGCCAAGATGGATACAGCTCCTATAATTCACCCCTCCACTTT
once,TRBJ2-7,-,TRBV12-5,CASGVGLGYEQYF,TGTGCTAGTGGTGTGGGGCTGGGCTACGAGCAGTACTTC
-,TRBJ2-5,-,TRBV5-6,CASSLVAVAEETQYF,TGTGCCAGCAGCTTGGTTGCGGTAGCGGAAGAGACCCAGTACTTC
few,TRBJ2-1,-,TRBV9,CASSVAHEQFF,TGTGCCAGCAGCGTAGCCCATGAGCAGTTCTTC
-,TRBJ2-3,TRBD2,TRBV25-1,CASDGGNSGGFVDTQYF,TGTGCCAGCGATGGGGGGAATAGCGGGGGGTTCGTGGATACGCAGTATTTT
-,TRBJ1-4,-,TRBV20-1,CSASKIATNEKLFF,TGCAGTGCCAGTAAGATTGCAACTAATGAAAAACTGTTTTTT
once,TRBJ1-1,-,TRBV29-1,CSSLRNTEAFF,TGCAGCTCTCTCCGGAACACTGAAGCTTTCTTT
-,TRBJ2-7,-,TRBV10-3,CAISEGVPAYEQYF,TGTGCCATCAGTGAAGGGGTGCCCGCCTACGAGCAGTACTTC
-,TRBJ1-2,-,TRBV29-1,CSTERVGNYGYTF,TGCAGCACGGAGAGGGTAGGGAACTATGGCTACACCTTC